This T cell receptor (beta chain) emerged from a study of cytomegalovirus exposure and HLA in healthy donors. Study-wide background: A prior analysis found some 110 million unique TCR beta sequences from 150 million to 200 million T cells.

At sampling all donors were nominally healthy, likely with unrecorded immune exposures. Remarks on this clone: Its specificity is unknown.

Study-wide results and caveats: The likely explanation for a cluster of highly shared sequence variants was sequencing artifact. TCR beta V segments were, for the most part, productive about 87% or about 30% of the time in an earlier analysis.

Trimming took off 8 bases at V and 11 bases at J, with 25 bases between the two ends. The CDR3 contains 15 residues. Germline assignment: CDR1 SNHLY and CDR2 FYNNEI. PCR used 60 Vbeta primers and 13 Jbeta primers. Method: immunoSEQ multiplex PCR; TCRdb's copy keeps in-frame clones and lacks some. The repertoire has some 150,000 clones, about 80% of them found once; the top ten carry roughly 13%. Specimen: PBMCs. This sequence was found in a man aged 25 to 40 in good health and CMV-seropositive. The rearrangement uses TRBV2 and TRBJ1-5; possibly TRBD1 for D (6 bases). The CDR3 spells CASGSQTGLDEAQHF. CDR3 DNA sequence: TGTGCCAGCGGAAGCCAGACAGGACTGGACGAGGCCCAGCATTTT.